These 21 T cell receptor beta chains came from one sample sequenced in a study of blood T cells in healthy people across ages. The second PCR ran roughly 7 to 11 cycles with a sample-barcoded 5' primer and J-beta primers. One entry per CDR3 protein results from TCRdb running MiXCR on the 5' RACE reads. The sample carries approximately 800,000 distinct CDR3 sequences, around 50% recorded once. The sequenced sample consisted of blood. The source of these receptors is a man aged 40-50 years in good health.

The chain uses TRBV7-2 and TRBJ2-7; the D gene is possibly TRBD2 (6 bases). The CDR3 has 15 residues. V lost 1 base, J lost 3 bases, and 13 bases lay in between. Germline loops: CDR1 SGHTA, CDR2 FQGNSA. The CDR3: CASSLVGGLHYEQYF. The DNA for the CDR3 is TGTGCCAGCAGCTTAGTTGGAGGGTTACACTACGAGCAGTACTTC.

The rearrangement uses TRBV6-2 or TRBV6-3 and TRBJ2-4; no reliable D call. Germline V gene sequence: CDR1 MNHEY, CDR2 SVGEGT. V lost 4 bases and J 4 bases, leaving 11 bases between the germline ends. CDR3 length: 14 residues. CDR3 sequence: CASSSAGRKNIQYF. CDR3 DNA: TGTGCCAGCAGTTCCGCAGGTCGTAAAAACATTCAGTACTTC.

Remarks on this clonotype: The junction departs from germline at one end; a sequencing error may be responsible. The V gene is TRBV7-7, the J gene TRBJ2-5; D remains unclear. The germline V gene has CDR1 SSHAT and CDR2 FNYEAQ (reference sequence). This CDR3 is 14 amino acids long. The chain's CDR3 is CASSLEVGRETQYF. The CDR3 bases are TGTGCTAGCAGCTTAGAGGTGGGCCGGGAGACCCAGTACTTC.

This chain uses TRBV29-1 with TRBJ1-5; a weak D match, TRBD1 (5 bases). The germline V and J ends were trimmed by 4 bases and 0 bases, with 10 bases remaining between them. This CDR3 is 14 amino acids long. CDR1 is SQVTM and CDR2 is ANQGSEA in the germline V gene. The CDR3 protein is CSVASGGSNQPQHF. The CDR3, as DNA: TGCAGCGTTGCAAGTGGGGGTAGCAATCAGCCCCAGCATTTT. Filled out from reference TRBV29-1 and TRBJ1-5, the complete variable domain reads SAVISQKPSRDICQRGTSLTIQCQVDSQVTMMFWYRQQPGQSLTLIATANQGSEATYESGFVIDKFPISRPNLTFSTLTVSNMSPEDSSIYLCSVASGGSNQPQHFGDGTRLSIL.

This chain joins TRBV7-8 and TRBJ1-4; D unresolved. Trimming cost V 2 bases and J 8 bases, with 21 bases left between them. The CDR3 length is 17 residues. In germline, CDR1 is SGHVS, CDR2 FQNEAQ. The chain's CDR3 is CASSLRPASGAGEKLFF. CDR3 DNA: TGTGCCAGCAGCTTACGTCCGGCGTCGGGCGCGGGGGAAAAACTGTTTTTT.

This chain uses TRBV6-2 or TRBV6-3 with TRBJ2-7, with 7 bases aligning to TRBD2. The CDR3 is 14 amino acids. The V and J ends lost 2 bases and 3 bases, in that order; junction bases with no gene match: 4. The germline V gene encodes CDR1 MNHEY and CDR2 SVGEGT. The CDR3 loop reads CASSYAGASYEQYF. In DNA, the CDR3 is TGTGCCAGCAGTTACGCGGGAGCTAGCTACGAGCAGTACTTC.

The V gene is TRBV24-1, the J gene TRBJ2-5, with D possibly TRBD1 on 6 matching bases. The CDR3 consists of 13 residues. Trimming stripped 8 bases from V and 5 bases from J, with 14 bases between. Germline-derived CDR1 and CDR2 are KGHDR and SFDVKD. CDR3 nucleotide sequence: TGTGCCACCAAGGAACAGGGTCGGGAGACCCAGTACTTC. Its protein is CATKEQGRETQYF.

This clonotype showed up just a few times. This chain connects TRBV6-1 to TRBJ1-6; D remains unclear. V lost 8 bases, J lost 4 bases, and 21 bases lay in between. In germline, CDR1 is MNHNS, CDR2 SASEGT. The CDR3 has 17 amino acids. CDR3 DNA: TGTGCCAGCGCCCGAAGTGGAGCGGGCGCGTATAATTCACCCCTCCACTTT. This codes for CASARSGAGAYNSPLHF.

CDR3 DNA sequence: TGTGCCAGCAGTCATCGCAAGGGACCCATCGGGGAGCTGTTTTTT. This encodes CASSHRKGPIGELFF. V gene TRBV6-6 combines with J gene TRBJ2-2; D might be TRBD1 or TRBD2, each matching 5 bases. The V end was cut by 5 bases, the J end by 7 bases, with 17 bases between. The CDR3 is 15 residues long. Looked up from germline, CDR1 is MNHNY and CDR2 is SVGAGI (reference sequence).

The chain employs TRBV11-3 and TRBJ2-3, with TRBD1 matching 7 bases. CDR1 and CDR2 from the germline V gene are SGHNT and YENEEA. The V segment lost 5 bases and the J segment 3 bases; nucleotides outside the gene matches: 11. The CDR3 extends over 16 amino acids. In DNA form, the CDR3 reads TGTGCCAGCAGCCATGGACAGGATATCAGTACAGATACGCAGTATTTT. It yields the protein CASSHGQDISTDTQYF.

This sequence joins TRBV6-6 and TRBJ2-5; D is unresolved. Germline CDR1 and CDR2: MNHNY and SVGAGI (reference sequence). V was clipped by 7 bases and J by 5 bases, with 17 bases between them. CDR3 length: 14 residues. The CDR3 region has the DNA TGTGCCAGCACCCCAGAGATTAGATCCGAGACCCAGTACTTC. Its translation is CASTPEIRSETQYF.

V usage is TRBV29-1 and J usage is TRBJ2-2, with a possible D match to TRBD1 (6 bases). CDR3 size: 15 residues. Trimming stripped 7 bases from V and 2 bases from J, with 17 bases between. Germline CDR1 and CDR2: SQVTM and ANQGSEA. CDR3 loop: CSARWGQINTGELFF. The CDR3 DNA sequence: TGCAGCGCCCGGTGGGGACAAATAAACACCGGGGAGCTGTTTTTT.

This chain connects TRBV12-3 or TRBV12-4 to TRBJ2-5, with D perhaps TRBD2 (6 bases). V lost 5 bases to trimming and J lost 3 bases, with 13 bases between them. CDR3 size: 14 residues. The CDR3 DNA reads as TGTGCCAGCAGTCCCCGGGACTGGGAAGAGACCCAGTACTTC. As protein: CASSPRDWEETQYF.

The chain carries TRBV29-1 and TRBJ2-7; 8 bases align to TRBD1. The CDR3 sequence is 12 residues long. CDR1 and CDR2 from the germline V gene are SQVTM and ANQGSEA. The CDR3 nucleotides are TGCAGTGTTAGGACAGGGTCCTACGAGCAGTACTTC. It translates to CSVRTGSYEQYF.

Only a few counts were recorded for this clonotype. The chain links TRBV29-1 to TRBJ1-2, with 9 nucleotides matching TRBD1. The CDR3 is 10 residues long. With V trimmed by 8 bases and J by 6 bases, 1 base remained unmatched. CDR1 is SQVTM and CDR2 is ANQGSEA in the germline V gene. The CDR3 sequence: CSTGGDGYTF. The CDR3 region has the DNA TGCAGCACAGGGGGCGATGGCTACACCTTC.

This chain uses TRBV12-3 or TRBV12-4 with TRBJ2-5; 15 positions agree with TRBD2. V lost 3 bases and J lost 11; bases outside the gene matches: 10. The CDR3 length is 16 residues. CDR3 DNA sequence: TGTGCCAGCAGTTTTTCCGGGACTAGCGGGGGGAATGAGCAGTACTTC. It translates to CASSFSGTSGGNEQYF.

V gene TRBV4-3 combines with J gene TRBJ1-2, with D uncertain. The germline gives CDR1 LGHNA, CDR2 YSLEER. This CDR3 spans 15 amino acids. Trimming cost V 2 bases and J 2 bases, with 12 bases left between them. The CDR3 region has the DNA TGCGCCAGCAGCCAATTGTTAGGGTCCAACTATGGCTACACCTTC. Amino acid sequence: CASSQLLGSNYGYTF.

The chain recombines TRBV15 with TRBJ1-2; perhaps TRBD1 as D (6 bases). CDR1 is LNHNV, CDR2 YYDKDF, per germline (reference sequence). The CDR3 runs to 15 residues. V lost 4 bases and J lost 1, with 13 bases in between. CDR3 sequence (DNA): TGTGCCACCAGCATCACCAGGGGCCTTAACTATGGCTACACCTTC. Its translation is CATSITRGLNYGYTF. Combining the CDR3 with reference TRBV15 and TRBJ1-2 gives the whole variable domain DAMVIQNPRYQVTQFGKPVTLSCSQTLNHNVMYWYQQKSSQAPKLLFHYYDKDFNNEADTPDNFQSRRPNTSFCFLDIRSPGLGDTAMYLCATSITRGLNYGYTFGSGTRLTVV.

As DNA, the CDR3 is TGTGCCAGCAGTTTAACCTGGCCCCATACTGAAGCTTTCTTT. It specifies CASSLTWPHTEAFF. The genes are TRBV27 and TRBJ1-1; no clear D. Trimming removed 2 bases at V and 5 bases at J, with 12 bases between. Germline V gene lookup returns CDR1 MNHEY and CDR2 SMNVEV (reference sequence). This CDR3 has 14 amino acids.

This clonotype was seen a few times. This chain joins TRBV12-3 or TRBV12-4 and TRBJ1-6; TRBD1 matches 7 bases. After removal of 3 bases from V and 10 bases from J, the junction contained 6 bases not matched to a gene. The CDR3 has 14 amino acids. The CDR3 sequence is CASSLGRGWSPLHF. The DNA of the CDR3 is TGTGCCAGCAGTTTGGGCAGGGGGTGGTCACCCCTCCACTTT.

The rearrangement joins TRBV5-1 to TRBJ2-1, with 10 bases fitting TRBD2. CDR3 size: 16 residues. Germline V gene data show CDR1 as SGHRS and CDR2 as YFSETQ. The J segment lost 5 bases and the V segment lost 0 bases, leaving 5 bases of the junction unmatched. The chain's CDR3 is CASSLAGTSANNEQFF. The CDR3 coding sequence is TGCGCCAGCAGCTTGGCCGGGACTAGCGCGAACAATGAGCAGTTCTTC.